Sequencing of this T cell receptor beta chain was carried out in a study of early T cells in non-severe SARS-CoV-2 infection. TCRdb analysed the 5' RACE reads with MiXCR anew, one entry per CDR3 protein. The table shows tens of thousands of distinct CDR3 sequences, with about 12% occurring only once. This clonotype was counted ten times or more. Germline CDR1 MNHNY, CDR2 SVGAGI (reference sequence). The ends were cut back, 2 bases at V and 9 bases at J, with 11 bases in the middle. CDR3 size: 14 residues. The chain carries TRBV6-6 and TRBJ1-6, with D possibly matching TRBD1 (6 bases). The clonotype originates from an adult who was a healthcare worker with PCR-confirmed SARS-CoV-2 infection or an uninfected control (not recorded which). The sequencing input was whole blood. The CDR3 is CASSYKDSTSPLHF. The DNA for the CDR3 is TGTGCCAGCAGTTACAAGGACAGTACTTCACCCCTCCACTTT.